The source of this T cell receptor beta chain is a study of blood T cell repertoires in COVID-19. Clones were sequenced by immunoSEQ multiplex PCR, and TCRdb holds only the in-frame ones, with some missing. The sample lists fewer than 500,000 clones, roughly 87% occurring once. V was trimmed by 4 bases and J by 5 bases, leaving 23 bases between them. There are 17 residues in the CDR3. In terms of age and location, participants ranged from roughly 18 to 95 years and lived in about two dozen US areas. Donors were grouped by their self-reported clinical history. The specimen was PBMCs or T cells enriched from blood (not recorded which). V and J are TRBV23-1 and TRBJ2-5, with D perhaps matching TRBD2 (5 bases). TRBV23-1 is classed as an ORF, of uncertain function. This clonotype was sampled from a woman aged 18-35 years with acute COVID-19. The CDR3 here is CASSPMPLTGCGETQYF. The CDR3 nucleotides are TGCGCCAGCAGTCCTATGCCGCTTACCGGGTGCGGGGAGACCCAGTACTTC.